Described below is a single T cell receptor beta chain sequence and its context. Source study methods: Reference gene primer amplification in the assay estimated nucleated cell counts. Sequencing used immunoSEQ multiplex PCR; TCRdb keeps in-frame clones, though not all of them. The DNA gave D and trimming, while V, J and clone size come from that table. The sample holds some 300,000 clones, roughly 89% seen once. Patients from Seattle were sampled longitudinally, starting during active infection. This sample was taken from a study of blood T cell repertoires in COVID-19. Study as a whole: The origin of the acute and convalescent COVID-19 samples was the United States, Italy and Spain. PBMCs, B-cell-depleted T cells, or T cells were the source of the cDNA or gDNA that made up the material.

Germline V gives CDR1 ENHRY, CDR2 SYGVKD. Deletions cut 8 bases from V and 5 bases from J, with 18 bases between. The CDR3 consists of 14 residues. The specimen sequenced was peripheral blood. The chain employs TRBV10-3 and TRBJ1-1; D may be TRBD1 (6 bases). This TCR was sampled from a woman aged 35 to 49 with COVID-19, enrolled during active disease. This chain's CDR3 is CAIGPGTSRTEAFF. CDR3 bases: TGTGCCATCGGCCCTGGGACATCGAGAACTGAAGCTTTCTTT.